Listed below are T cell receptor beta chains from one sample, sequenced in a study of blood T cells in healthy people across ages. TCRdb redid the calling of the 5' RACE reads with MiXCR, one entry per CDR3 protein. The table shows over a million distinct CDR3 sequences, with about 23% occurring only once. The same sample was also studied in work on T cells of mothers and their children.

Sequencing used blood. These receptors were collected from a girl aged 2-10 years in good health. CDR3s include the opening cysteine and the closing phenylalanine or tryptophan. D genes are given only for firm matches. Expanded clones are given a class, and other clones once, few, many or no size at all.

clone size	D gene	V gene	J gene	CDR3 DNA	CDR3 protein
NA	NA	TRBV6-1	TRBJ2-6	TGTGCCAGCAGCAGAACAGGGTTATCCTCTGGGGCCAACGTCCTGACTTTC	CASSRTGLSSGANVLTF
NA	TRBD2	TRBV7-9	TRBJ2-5	TGTGCCAGCAGCTTAACCCGGACTAGAGGGTGGGAGACCCAGTACTTC	CASSLTRTRGWETQYF
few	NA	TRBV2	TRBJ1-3	TGTGCCAGCAATGTGGGCTCGGCTGGAAACACCATATATTTT	CASNVGSAGNTIYF
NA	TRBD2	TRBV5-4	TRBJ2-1	TGTGCCAGCAGTTTTGGGACTAGCGGGACGGATGAGCAGTTCTTC	CASSFGTSGTDEQFF
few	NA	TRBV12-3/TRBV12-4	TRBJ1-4	TGTGCCAGCAGTCAAACCACAGGGTCGGGAGAAAAACTGTTTTTT	CASSQTTGSGEKLFF
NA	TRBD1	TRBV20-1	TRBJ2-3	TGCAGTGCTAGTGAAGGGACAGGGACGCTGAATACGCAGTATTTT	CSASEGTGTLNTQYF
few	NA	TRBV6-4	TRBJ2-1	TGTGCCAGCAGTGACTCTTCGAATGAGCAGTTCTTC	CASSDSSNEQFF
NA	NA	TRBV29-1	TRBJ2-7	TGCAGCGTTGAAGCCGTGGGGATGGACAGCGCCTCCTACGAGCAGTACTTC	CSVEAVGMDSASYEQYF
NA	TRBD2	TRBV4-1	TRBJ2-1	TGCGCCAGCAGCCAAGGGCTAGCGGGAGGATCACTACTAAAGTCCTACAATGAGCAGTTCTTC	CASSQGLAGGSLLKSYNEQFF
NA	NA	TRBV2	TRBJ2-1	TGTGCCAGCAAGCTGGGCAACAATGAGCAGTTCTTC	CASKLGNNEQFF
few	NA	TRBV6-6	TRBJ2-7	TGTGCCAGCAGTTACTCAGGGGCACCTTCCTACGAGCAGTACTTC	CASSYSGAPSYEQYF
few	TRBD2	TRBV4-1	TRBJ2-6	TGCGCCAGCAGCCAAGTGTACGGACTAGCGGGCTCTGGGGCCAACGTCCTGACTTTC	CASSQVYGLAGSGANVLTF
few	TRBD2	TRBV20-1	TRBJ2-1	TGCAGTGCTAGAGTTGTTCCCCAGATTAGCGGGAGTTTCAATGAGCAGTTCTTC	CSARVVPQISGSFNEQFF
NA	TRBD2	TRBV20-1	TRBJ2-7	TGCAGTGCTAGAGATTTGAGTAGCGGGGGTTACGAGCAGTACTTC	CSARDLSSGGYEQYF
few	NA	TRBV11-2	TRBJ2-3	TGTGCCAGCAGCCCCTGGAGGGGCCTCACAGATACGCAGTATTTT	CASSPWRGLTDTQYF
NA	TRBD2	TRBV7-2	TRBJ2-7	TGTGCCAGCAGCCCATGGTCTAGCGGGACCTCCTACGAGCAGTACTTC	CASSPWSSGTSYEQYF
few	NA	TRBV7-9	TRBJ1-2	TGTGCCAGCAGCCCATTGTGGTATGGCTACACCTTC	CASSPLWYGYTF
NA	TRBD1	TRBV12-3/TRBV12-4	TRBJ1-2	TGTGCCAGCAGGACAGGGGTTTTTGGCTACACCTTC	CASRTGVFGYTF
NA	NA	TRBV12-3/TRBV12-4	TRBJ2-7	TGTGCCAGCAGTTCCAAATACTACGAGCAGTACTTC	CASSSKYYEQYF
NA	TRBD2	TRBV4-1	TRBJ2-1	TGCGCCAGCAGCCAAGAGGTTACGACTAGCATCTCCTACAATGAGCAGTTCTTC	CASSQEVTTSISYNEQFF
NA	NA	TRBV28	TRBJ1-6	TGTGCCAGCAGTTTAGAGATGCGTAATTCACCCCTCCACTTT	CASSLEMRNSPLHF
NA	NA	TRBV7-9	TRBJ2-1	TGTGCCAGCAGCACTCGGGCCCCTACATACAATGAGCAGTTCTTC	CASSTRAPTYNEQFF
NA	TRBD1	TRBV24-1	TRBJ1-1	TGTGCCACCAGTGATCAAGGACAGGGCGTGGGTGAAGCTTTCTTT	CATSDQGQGVGEAFF
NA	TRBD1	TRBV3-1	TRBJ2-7	TGTGCCAGCAGCCAACACCCGGGACAGGGGGGCTACGAGCAGTACTTC	CASSQHPGQGGYEQYF
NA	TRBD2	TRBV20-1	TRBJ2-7	TGCAGTGTGCGTGAAATAGCGGGTTTTACCTACGAGCAGTACTTC	CSVREIAGFTYEQYF
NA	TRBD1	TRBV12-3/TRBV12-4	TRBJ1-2	TGTGCCAGCAGTACCGGGACAGGGATAAACGGCTACACCTTC	CASSTGTGINGYTF